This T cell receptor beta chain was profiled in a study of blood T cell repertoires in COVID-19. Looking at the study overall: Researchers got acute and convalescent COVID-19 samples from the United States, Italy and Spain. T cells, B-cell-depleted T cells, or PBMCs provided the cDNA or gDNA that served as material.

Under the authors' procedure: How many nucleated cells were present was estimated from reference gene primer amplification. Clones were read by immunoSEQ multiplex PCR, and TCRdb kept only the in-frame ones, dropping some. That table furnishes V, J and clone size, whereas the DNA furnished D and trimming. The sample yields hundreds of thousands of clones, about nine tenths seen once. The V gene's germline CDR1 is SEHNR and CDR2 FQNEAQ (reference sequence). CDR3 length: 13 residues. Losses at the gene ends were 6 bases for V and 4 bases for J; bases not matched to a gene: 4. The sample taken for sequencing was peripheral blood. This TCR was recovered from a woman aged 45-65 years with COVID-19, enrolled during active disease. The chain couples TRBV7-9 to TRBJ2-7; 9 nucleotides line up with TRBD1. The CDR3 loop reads CASSYRGLYEQYF. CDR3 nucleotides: TGTGCCAGCAGTTACAGGGGGCTGTACGAGCAGTACTTC.